These 5 T cell receptor beta chains originate from one sample sequenced in a study of blood T cells in healthy people across ages. Primed by a sample-barcoded 5' primer and a J-beta primer mix, a second PCR proceeded for roughly 6 to 12 cycles. TCRdb redid the calling of the 5' RACE reads with MiXCR, one entry per CDR3 protein. Among about 1.1 million distinct CDR3 sequences listed, around two fifths were seen once. The specimen was blood. Receptors were obtained from a man aged 18-30 years in good health.

This clonotype has only a few counts. The rearrangement uses TRBV6-6 and TRBJ1-2; 8 positions agree with TRBD1. The J segment lost 1 base and the V segment lost 6 bases, leaving 10 bases of the junction unmatched. Per germline, CDR1 MNHNY and CDR2 SVGAGI (reference sequence). This CDR3 has 16 amino acids. The CDR3 sequence: CASRLSGGAGNYGYTF. CDR3 sequence (DNA): TGTGCCAGCAGGTTGTCAGGGGGCGCGGGTAACTATGGCTACACCTTC.

The V call is TRBV24-1, the J call TRBJ2-5, with 10 bases aligning to TRBD1. Unmatched junction bases numbered 15, after V lost 10 bases and J lost 11 bases. CDR1 is KGHDR, CDR2 SFDVKD, per germline. This CDR3 has 14 amino acids. The CDR3 sequence: CATSGTGDVNEQYF. DNA for the CDR3: TGTGCCACTAGCGGGACAGGGGATGTGAATGAGCAGTACTTC.

This clonotype was seen only a few times. The chain employs TRBV12-3 or TRBV12-4 and TRBJ2-1, with 11 bases fitting TRBD2. The CDR3 covers 16 residues. J lost 5 bases, V lost 4 bases, and 7 bases had no gene match. The CDR3 region has the DNA TGTGCCAGCAGTTCCTTCCTAGCGGGGGGTGACAATGAGCAGTTCTTC. Translating gives CASSSFLAGGDNEQFF.

The chain couples TRBV29-1 to TRBJ2-1, with D tentatively TRBD1 (5 bases). The CDR3 length is 11 residues. V was cut by 6 bases and J by 5 bases, with 8 bases left in between. Germline CDR1 and CDR2: SQVTM and ANQGSEA. CDR3 sequence reads: CSVGQDNEQFF. CDR3 nucleotide sequence: TGCAGCGTGGGGCAGGACAATGAGCAGTTCTTC.

About this clonotype: The CDR3 carries no conserved terminal phenylalanine or tryptophan, so it likely arises from a read error. The chain uses TRBV11-2 and TRBJ1-4; D ambiguous. This CDR3 has 15 amino acids. Per the germline V gene, CDR1 is SGHAT and CDR2 is FQNNGV. V was cut by 3 bases and J by 0 bases, with 8 bases left in between. CDR3 nucleotide sequence: TGTGCCAGCAGCTTTATGGGAGCAACTAATGAAAAACTGTTTCTT. It yields the protein CASSFMGATNEKLFL.